These 4 T cell receptor beta chains share one sample of origin, sequenced in a study of blood T cell repertoires in COVID-19. Libraries were prepared by immunoSEQ multiplex PCR; TCRdb keeps only in-frame clonotypes and omits some of them. The sample lists 150,000 to 200,000 clones; 75% to 90% were seen once. Sequencing used peripheral blood. The receptors were sampled from an older man with active or convalescent COVID-19.

The chain joins TRBV6-2 or TRBV6-3 to TRBJ1-6; a weak D match, TRBD1 (5 bases). Germline V gene data show CDR1 as MNHEY and CDR2 as SVGEGT. V was shortened by 4 bases and J by 7 bases, with 17 bases between the two germline ends. This CDR3 is 16 amino acids long. The CDR3 loop is CASSWPAGRRNSPLHF. In nucleotides, the CDR3 is TGTGCCAGCAGTTGGCCCGCGGGACGGAGAAATTCACCCCTCCACTTT.

The J gene is TRBJ1-5, the V gene TRBV28; D is unresolved. There are 13 residues in the CDR3. V was trimmed by 7 bases and J by 2 bases, leaving 9 bases between them. The V gene's germline CDR1 is MDHEN and CDR2 SYDVKM. CDR3 DNA: TGTGCCAGCATCGCCCAGGGCAATCAGCCCCAGCATTTT. Translation gives CASIAQGNQPQHF.

The chain combines TRBV30 with TRBJ2-5, with TRBD2 matching 10 bases. The germline CDR1 and CDR2 sequences are GTSNPN and SVGIG (reference sequence). Trimming took 3 bases from V and 5 from J; bases not matched to a gene: 12. The CDR3 totals 16 residues. CDR3 sequence: CAWSPPLAGARETQYF. DNA for the CDR3: TGTGCCTGGAGCCCCCCCCTAGCGGGAGCGCGGGAGACCCAGTACTTC.

The chain has TRBV28 and TRBJ1-5; maybe TRBD1 (6 bases). V was trimmed by 7 bases and J by 7 bases, leaving 11 bases between them. There are 12 residues in the CDR3. The germline CDR1 and CDR2 sequences are MDHEN and SYDVKM. The CDR3 reads CASMLQGQPQHF. DNA of the CDR3: TGTGCCAGCATGTTGCAGGGGCAGCCCCAGCATTTT. Full variable domain (outside the CDR3, taken from reference TRBV28 and TRBJ1-5): DVKVTQSSRYLVKRTGEKVFLECVQDMDHENMFWYRQDPGLGLRLIYFSYDVKMKEKGDIPEGYSVSREKKERFSLILESASTNQTSMYLCASMLQGQPQHFGDGTRLSIL.